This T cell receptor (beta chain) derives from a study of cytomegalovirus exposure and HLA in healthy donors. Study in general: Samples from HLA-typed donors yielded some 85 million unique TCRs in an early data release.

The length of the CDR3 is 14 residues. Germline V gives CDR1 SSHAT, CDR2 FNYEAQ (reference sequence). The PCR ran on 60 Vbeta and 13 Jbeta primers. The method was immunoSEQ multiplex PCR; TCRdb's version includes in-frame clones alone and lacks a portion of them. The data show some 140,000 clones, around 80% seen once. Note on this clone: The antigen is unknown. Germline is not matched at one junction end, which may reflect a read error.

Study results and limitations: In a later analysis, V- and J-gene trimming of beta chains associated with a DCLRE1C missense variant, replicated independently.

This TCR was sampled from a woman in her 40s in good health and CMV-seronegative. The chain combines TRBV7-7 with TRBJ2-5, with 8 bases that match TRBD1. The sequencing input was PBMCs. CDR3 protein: CASSQDRVQETQYF. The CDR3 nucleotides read TGTGCTAGCAGCCAGGACAGGGTGCAAGAGACCCAGTACTTC. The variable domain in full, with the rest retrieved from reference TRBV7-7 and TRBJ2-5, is GAGVSQSPRYKVTKRGQDVTLRCDPISSHATLYWYQQALGQGPEFLTYFNYEAQPDKSGLPSDRFSAERPEGSISTLTIQRTEQRDSAMYRCASSQDRVQETQYFGPGTRLLVL.